Reported below is one TCR beta chain. This clone's antigen is unknown. No much larger clone exists at a distance of one base, and base qualities are not known. The germline V gene yields SQVTM for CDR1 and ANQGSEA for CDR2. Its CDR3 holds 10 amino acids, cysteine through phenylalanine. Solely the CDR3 DNA is kept, with 30 bases framed from the first base. V and J are truncated by 0 bases and 9 bases respectively, leaving an intervening sequence of 6 bases. The data were obtained in a study of blood T cell repertoires in COVID-19 (dated by TCRdb to 2018 to 2021). In terms of the full investigation: The collaborator samples originated in the United States, Italy and Spain and spanned the acute and convalescent phases of COVID-19. The prospective study material was composed of cDNA or gDNA derived from T cells, B-cell-depleted T cells, or PBMCs. Subjects who had been exposed to COVID-19, were actively infected with it, or had recovered from it provided the deeply sampled blood TCRbeta repertoires that made up the dataset. The repertoires were made available in a free public database intended to serve as a resource for research on the immune response to SARS-CoV-2. Samples were obtained from the ongoing ImmuneRACE study (first 160 participants) and from approximately 1,200 subjects provided by 6 global collaborators. A de-identified subject ID, COVID-19 status, age in years and sex were almost always included in the sample metadata. Where HLA class I and class II types were available, the types were taken from metadata supplied by the sample provider, not from assay-based typing.

TCRbeta CDR3 regions were amplified from genomic DNA by means of the immunoSEQ Assay, a bias-controlled multiplex PCR. As for how the authors treated the data: The number of nucleated cells in each sample was estimated by amplification of reference gene primers within the assay. Sequence reads were collapsed and filtered to measure the absolute abundance of every unique TCRbeta CDR3 rearrangement. For each sample, productive Simpson clonality was calculated as the square root of Simpson's diversity index over productive rearrangements. TCRdb carries this immuneACCESS record with in-frame sequences only. Its versions omit some clonotypes, under half of them owing to an unresolved V gene in the studies checked, with the rest unexplained. V and J calls plus clone size are reproduced from that table; the DNA served to infer D and trimming. The sample yields some 150,000 clones; around 85% were counted once. About 1.2% of the sample belongs to the ten largest clones.

General conclusions and limits of the study: The amount of clinical and demographic metadata varied by source and participant and was provided uncurated.

Another Seattle source contributed samples from volunteer blood donors who had recovered from COVID-19. Collaborating institutions collected whole blood in K2EDTA tubes following their own protocols. For TCRbeta analysis, collaborator samples were shipped as frozen whole blood, as isolated PBMCs, or as DNA extracted from either sample type. This TCR derives from a man aged 55-75 years who had recovered from COVID-19. Input material: peripheral blood. This sequence uses TRBV29-1 and TRBJ2-7, and the D gene may be TRBD2, 5 bases matching. The CDR3 has the sequence CSVEEGGQYF. The nucleotide sequence reads as follows: TGCAGCGTTGAAGAAGGAGGGCAGTACTTC.